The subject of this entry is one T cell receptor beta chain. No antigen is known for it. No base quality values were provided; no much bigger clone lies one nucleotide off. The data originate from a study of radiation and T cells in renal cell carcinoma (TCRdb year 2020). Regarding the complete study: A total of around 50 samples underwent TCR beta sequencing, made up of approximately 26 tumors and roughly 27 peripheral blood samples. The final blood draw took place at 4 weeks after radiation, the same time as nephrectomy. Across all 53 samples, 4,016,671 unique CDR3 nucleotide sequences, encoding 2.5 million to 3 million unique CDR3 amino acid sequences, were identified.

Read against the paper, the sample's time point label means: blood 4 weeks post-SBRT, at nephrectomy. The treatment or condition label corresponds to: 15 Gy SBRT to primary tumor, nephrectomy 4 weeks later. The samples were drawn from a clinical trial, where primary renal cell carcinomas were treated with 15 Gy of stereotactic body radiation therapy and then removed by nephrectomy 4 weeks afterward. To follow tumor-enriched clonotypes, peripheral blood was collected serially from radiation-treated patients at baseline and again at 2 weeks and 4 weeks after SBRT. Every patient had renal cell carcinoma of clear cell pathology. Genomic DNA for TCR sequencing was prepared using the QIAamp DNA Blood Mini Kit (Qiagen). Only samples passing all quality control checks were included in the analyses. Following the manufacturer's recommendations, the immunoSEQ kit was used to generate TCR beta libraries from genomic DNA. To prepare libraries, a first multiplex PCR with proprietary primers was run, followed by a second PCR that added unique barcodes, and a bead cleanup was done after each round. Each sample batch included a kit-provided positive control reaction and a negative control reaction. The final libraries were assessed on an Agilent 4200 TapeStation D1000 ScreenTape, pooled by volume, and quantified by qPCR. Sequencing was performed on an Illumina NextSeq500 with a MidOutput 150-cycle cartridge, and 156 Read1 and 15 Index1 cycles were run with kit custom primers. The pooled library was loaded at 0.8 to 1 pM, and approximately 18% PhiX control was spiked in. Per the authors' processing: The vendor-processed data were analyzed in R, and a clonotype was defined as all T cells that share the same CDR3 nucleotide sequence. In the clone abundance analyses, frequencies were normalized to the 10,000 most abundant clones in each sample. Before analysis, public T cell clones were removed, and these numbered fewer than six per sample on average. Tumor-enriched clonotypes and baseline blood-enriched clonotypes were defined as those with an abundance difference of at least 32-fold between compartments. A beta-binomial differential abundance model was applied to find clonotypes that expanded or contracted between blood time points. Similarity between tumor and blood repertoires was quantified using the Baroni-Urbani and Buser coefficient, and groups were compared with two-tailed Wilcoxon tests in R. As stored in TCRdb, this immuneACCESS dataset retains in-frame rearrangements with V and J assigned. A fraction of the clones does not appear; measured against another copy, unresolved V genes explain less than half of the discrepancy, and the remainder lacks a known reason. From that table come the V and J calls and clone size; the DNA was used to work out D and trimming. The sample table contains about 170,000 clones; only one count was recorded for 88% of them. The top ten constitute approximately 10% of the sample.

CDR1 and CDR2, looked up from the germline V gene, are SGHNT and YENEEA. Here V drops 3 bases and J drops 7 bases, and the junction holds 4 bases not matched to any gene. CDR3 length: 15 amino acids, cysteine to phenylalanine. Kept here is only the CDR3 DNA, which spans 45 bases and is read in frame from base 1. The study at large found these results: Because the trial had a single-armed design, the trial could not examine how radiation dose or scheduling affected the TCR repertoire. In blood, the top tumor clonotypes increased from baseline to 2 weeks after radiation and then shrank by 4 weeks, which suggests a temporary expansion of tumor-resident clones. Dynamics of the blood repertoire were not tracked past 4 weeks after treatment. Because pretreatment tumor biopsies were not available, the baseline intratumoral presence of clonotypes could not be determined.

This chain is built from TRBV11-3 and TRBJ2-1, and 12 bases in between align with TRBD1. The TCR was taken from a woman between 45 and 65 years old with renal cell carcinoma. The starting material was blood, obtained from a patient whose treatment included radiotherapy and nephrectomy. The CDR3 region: CASSLGQGATNEQFF. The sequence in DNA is TGTGCCAGCAGCTTGGGACAGGGGGCAACAAATGAGCAGTTCTTC.